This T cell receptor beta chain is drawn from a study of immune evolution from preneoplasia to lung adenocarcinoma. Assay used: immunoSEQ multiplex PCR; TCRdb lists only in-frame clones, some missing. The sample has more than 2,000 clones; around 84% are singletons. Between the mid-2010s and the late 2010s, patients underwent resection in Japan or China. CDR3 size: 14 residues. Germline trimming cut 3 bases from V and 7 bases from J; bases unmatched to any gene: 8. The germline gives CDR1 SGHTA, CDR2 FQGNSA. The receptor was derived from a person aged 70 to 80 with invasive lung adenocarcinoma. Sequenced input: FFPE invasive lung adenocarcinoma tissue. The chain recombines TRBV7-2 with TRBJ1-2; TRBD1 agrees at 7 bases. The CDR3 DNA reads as TGTGCCAGCAGCTTGGAGGACAGGTTAGGTGGCTACACCTTC. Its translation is CASSLEDRLGGYTF.